Ten or more counts support the clone carrying this T cell receptor beta chain. The antigen remains unidentified. With 8 bases removed from V and 2 bases from J, the gap between germline ends came to 13 bases. There are 13 residues in the CDR3. Per germline, CDR1 SGHRS and CDR2 YFSETQ. TCR alpha and TCR beta cDNA libraries carrying sample barcodes and UMIs were produced by 5'RACE using constant-segment primers. TCRdb processed the 5' RACE reads anew with MiXCR; each CDR3 protein has one entry. The data contain 270,000 or so distinct CDR3 sequences, roughly 17% of them seen just once; the ten biggest clones take up roughly 24%. This record comes from a study of T-cell memory formation after mild COVID-19. Whole-study context: There were largely donor-specific TCR clusters. General study results and limits: Confirmation was lacking for SARS-CoV-2 specificity of second-wave clones that peaked on day 37. The appearance of some responding clones in pre-infection memory suggested that cross-reactive memory joined.

The sample was PBMCs or a T cell subset sorted from them (not recorded which). The sequence derives from a man in his late teens or twenties who had mild COVID-19 (a few samples of this study predate the infection). Cell type and time point are not known. V gene TRBV5-1 combines with J gene TRBJ2-5; either TRBD1 or TRBD2 may fit D (5 bases each). CDR3 DNA: TGCGCCAGTCGGGGTGAGGGGCAAGAGACCCAGTACTTC. This translates into CASRGEGQETQYF.